Detailed here is one TCR beta chain. What this receptor recognizes is not known. Base qualities are not provided; no much larger clone lies one nucleotide away. This entry is derived from a study of T cell responses to AZD1222 COVID-19 vaccine (dated by TCRdb to the early 2020s). Study-level background: Because spike-specific TCR depth and breadth did not differ between the two schedules, AZD1222 recipients who got a second dose at roughly 4 weeks were pooled with those who got a second dose at roughly 12 weeks. TCR sequencing covered 233 trial participants: 200 to 220 given two doses of AZD1222 and 26 given two doses of MenACWY control vaccine. Enrollment into the trials was organized by age into subgroups of 18-55, 56-69 and 70-plus years, and those subgroups contained roughly 150, 30 and 60 TCR-sequenced participants, respectively.

The CDR3 regions of human TCRbeta chains were analyzed by immunosequencing. The authors processed their data as follows. Repertoire TCRs were matched against a reference library of SARS-CoV-2-specific TCRs generated with the MIRA antigen-specificity platform. Breadth was defined as the fraction of unique TCRs that were SARS-CoV-2-associated. Depth was defined as the fraction of total T cells that were SARS-CoV-2-associated. Each spike-specific TCR was assigned to its reactive spike region and to a CD4 or CD8 class using the MIRA data. Log10-transformed breadth and depth values were compared by one-way ANOVA with Sidak's multiple comparisons tests. Imported from immuneACCESS, the table was reduced by TCRdb to in-frame sequences with V and J called. These copies leave out some clones; in studies compared against another copy, an unresolved V gene accounts for under half, and the cause of the remainder is not known. The V and J calls and the clone size are those of that table, but D and trimming were determined from the DNA. The sample yields approximately 110,000 clones; about 85% were counted once. The biggest ten clones account for approximately 4% of the sample.

From the germline V gene (reference sequence), CDR1 is DFQATT and CDR2 is SNEGSKA. From the cysteine through the phenylalanine, the CDR3 covers 15 amino acids. CDR3 DNA is the only sequence kept; it has 45 bases, read in frame from the first base. V ends up 3 bases short and J 4 bases short, with an unmatched junction base count of 7. The sample's time point label is to be understood as: baseline before first vaccination. Vaccinee samples came from UK trials COV001 and COV002, including a single-blind randomized controlled phase 2/3 trial of AZD1222 (ChAdOx1 nCoV-19) in healthy adults. For TCRbeta chain sequencing, PBMC samples were collected from trial participants at day 0 and at day 28 after the second dose. What the authors observed across the whole study: The vaccine-associated CD4 TCRs covered the entire spike protein, and the dominant responses fell in regions 160-218 and 743-854. Reportedly, close to half of the unique spike-specific TCRs recognized epitopes lying outside the regions that are mutated in the B.1.351 and B.1.1.7 variants. Most participants were white British and females outnumbered males, and the authors suggested that clonal diversity may have been underestimated. No day 14 peak-response samples were available, so repertoires were characterized only after the peak T cell response. In the small 56-69-year group, the increase in depth fell short of significance, most likely because of low power. After two AZD1222 doses, both the breadth and the depth of spike-specific TCRs were significantly higher than at day 0 and than in MenACWY recipients. Conclusions about previously exposed vaccinees are limited because only a handful of AZD1222 recipients were SARS-CoV-2 seropositive at baseline.

The chain is assembled from TRBV20-1 and TRBJ2-1; TRBD2 fits 9 bases in the junction. The sequenced sample was peripheral blood, obtained on day 0 of AZD1222 vaccination. The clonotype was recovered from an adult in good health. CDR3 sequence: CSASPPLAGYNEQFF. The nucleotide sequence is given as TGCAGTGCTAGTCCCCCTCTAGCGGGGTACAATGAGCAGTTCTTC.